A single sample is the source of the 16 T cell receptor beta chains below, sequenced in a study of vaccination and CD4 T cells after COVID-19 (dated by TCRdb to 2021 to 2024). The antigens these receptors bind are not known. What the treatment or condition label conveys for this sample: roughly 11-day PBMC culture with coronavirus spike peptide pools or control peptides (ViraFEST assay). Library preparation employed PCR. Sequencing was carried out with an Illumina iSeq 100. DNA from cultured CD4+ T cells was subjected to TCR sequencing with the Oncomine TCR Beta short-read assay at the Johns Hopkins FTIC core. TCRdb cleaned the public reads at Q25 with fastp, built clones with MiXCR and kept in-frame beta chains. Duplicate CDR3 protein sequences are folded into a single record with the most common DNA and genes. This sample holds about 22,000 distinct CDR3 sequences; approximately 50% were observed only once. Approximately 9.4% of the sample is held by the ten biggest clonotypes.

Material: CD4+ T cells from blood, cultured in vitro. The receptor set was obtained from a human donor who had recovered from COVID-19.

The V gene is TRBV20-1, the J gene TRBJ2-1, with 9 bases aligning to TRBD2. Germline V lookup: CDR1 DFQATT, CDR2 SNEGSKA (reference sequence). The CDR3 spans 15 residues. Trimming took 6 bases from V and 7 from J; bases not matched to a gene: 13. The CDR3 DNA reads TGCAGTGCGGAGCGGGGTAGCGGGAGAAGGAATGAGCAGTTCTTC. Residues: CSAERGSGRRNEQFF.

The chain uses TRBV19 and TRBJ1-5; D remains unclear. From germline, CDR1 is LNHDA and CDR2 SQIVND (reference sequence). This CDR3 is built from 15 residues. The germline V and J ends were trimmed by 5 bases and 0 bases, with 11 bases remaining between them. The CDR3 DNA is TGTGCCAGTAGTTGGTCCAGCTATAGCAATCAGCCCCAGCATTTT. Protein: CASSWSSYSNQPQHF. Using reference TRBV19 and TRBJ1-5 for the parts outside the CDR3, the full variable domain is DGGITQSPKYLFRKEGQNVTLSCEQNLNHDAMYWYRQDPGQGLRLIYYSQIVNDFQKGDIAEGYSVSREKKESFPLTVTSAQKNPTAFYLCASSWSSYSNQPQHFGDGTRLSIL.

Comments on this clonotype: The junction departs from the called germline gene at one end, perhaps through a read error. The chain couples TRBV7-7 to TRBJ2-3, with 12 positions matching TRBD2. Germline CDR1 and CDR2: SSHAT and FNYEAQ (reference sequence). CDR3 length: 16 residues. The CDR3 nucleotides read TGTGCTAGCAGCTTAGGGCTAGCGGGAGGGCAAGATACGCAGTATTTT. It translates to CASSLGLAGGQDTQYF.

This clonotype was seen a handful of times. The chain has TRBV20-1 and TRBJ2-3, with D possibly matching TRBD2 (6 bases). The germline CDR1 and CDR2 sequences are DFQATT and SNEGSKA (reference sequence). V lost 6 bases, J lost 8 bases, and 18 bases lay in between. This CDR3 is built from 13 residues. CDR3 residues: CSARDQVGGTQYF. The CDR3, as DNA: TGCAGTGCCAGGGATCAGGTGGGGGGTACGCAGTATTTT.

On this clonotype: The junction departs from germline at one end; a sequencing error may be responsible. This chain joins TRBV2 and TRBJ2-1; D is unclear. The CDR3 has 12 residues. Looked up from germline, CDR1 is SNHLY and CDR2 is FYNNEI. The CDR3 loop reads CASREARNEQFF. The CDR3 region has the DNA TGTGCCAGCCGTGAAGCCAGAAATGAGCAGTTCTTC.

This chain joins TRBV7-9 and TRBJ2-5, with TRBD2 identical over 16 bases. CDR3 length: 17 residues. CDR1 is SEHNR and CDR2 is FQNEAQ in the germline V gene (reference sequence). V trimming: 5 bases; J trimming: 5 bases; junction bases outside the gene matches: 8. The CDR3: CASSPGTSGRAAETQYF. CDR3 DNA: TGTGCCAGCAGCCCGGGGACTAGCGGGAGGGCCGCGGAGACCCAGTACTTC.

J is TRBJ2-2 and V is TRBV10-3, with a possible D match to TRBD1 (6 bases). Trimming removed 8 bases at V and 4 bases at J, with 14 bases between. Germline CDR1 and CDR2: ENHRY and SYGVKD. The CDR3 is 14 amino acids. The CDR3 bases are TGTGCCATCGGGGATGGGACATCCACCGGGGAGCTGTTTTTT. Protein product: CAIGDGTSTGELFF.

CDR3 loop: CASSYSGNVQGSYNEQFF. As DNA, the CDR3 is TGTGCCAGCAGTTACTCAGGGAACGTTCAGGGTTCCTACAATGAGCAGTTCTTC. The chain joins TRBV6-2 or TRBV6-3 to TRBJ2-1; D perhaps matches TRBD1 (5 bases). The CDR3 loop spans 18 amino acids. From germline, CDR1 is MNHEY and CDR2 SVGEGT. Trimming shortened V by 0 bases and J by 1 base, and 16 bases separated the two germline ends.

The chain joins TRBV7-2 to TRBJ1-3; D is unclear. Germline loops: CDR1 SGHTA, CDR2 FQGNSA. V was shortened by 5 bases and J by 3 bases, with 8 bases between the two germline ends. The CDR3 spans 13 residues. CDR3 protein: CASSRTGGNTIYF. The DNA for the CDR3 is TGTGCCAGCAGCCGGACGGGTGGAAACACCATATATTTT.

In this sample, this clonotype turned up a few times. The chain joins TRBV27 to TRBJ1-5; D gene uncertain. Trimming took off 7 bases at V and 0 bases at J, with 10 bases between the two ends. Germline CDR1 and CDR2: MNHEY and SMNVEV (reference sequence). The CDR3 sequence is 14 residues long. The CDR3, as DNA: TGTGCCAGCACCCCCTTGAATAGCAATCAGCCCCAGCATTTT. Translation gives CASTPLNSNQPQHF.

The CDR3, as DNA: TGTGCCACCAGTGAGAATATCCCAGATACGCAGTATTTT. Its protein product is CATSENIPDTQYF. This sequence joins TRBV24-1 and TRBJ2-3; D remains unclear. Germline V lookup: CDR1 KGHDR, CDR2 SFDVKD. CDR3 size: 13 residues. Trimming cost V 4 bases and J 4 bases, with 8 bases left between them.

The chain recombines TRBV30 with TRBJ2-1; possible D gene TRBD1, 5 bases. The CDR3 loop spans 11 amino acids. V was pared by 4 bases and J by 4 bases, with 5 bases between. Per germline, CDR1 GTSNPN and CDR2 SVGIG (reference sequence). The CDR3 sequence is CAWKGYNEQFF. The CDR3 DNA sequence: TGTGCCTGGAAGGGGTACAATGAGCAGTTCTTC.

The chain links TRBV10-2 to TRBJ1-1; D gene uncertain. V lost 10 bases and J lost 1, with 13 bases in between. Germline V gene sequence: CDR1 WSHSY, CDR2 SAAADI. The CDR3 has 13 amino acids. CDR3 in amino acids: CATRQVGNTEAFF. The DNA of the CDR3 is TGCGCCACACGGCAGGTTGGGAACACTGAAGCTTTCTTT.

CDR3 in DNA: TGCGCCAGCAGCCGAAATGCGGGCCCTTACGAGCAGTACTTC. Amino acids: CASSRNAGPYEQYF. The chain uses TRBV10-1 and TRBJ2-7, with TRBD2 as a possible D gene (5 bases). With 6 bases removed from V and 4 bases from J, the gap between germline ends came to 16 bases. Germline CDR1 is WNHNN and CDR2 is SYGVQD (reference sequence). CDR3 length: 14 residues.

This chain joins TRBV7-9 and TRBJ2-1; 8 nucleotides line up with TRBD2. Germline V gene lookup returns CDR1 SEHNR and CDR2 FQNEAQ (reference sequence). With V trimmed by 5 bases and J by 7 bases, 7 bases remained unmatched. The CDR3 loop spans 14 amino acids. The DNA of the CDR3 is TGTGCCAGCAGCGCCCGGGGGGGAGTGAATGAGCAGTTCTTC. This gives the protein CASSARGGVNEQFF.

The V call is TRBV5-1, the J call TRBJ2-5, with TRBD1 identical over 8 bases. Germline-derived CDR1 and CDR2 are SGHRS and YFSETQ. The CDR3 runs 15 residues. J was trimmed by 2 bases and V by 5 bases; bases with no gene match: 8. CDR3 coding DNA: TGCGCCAGCAGTCCAAACGGACAGGGTCAAGAGACCCAGTACTTC. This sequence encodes CASSPNGQGQETQYF. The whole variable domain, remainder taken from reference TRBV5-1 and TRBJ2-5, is KAGVTQTPRYLIKTRGQQVTLSCSPISGHRSVSWYQQTPGQGLQFLFEYFSETQRNKGNFPGRFSGRQFSNSRSEMNVSTLELGDSALYLCASSPNGQGQETQYFGPGTRLLVL.